This T cell receptor (beta chain) was sequenced during a study of technical replicates of blood from a few donors. The CDR3 sequence is 16 residues long. Germline-derived CDR1 and CDR2 are SGHNT and YENEEA. The V gene lost 5 bases and the J gene lost 7 bases, with 23 bases spanning the gap. The sample holds one count of this clone. TCRdb keeps only in-frame clones here, not all; method: immunoSEQ multiplex PCR. The table has tens of thousands of clones, approximately 92% seen once. This receptor was identified in a human donor in good health. Input material: T cells isolated from PBMCs. V is TRBV11-3 and J is TRBJ1-1; D perhaps matches TRBD1 (5 bases). The chain's CDR3 is CASSLYPGTNLSEAFF. In DNA form, the CDR3 reads TGTGCCAGCAGCCTTTACCCCGGGACTAACCTTAGTGAAGCTTTCTTT.